This T cell receptor beta chain was documented in a study of blood T cell repertoires in COVID-19. As for the study in general: Collection of acute and convalescent COVID-19 samples took place in the United States, Italy and Spain.

CDR3 length: 15 amino acids. From germline, CDR1 is MNHEY and CDR2 SMNVEV (reference sequence). Trimming removed 2 bases from V and 6 bases from J; junction bases left unmatched: 3. Repertoires were generated with immunoSEQ multiplex PCR, while TCRdb's copy carries only in-frame clones and drops some. The sample lists around 170,000 clones, about 80% seen once, with 10% to 15% in the top ten. This TCR came from a man aged 65 to 85 who had recovered from COVID-19. The rearrangement uses TRBV27 and TRBJ2-2; 10 bases are a match to TRBD2. The material sequenced was peripheral blood. CDR3: CASSLLAGAAGELFF. In DNA, the CDR3 is TGTGCCAGCAGTTTACTAGCGGGAGCCGCCGGGGAGCTGTTTTTT.